The 19 T cell receptor beta chains given below trace back to one sample, sequenced in a study of prognosis after radiotherapy for stage I lung cancer. Amplification of TCR beta CDR3 from genomic DNA used two-round multiplex PCR. Initially, in first-round PCR, primers specific to each TRBV and TRBJ gene were used. Each CDR3 protein is one row after TCRdb ran MiXCR on the multiplex PCR reads. The sample has tens of thousands of distinct CDR3 sequences; roughly 30% are singletons. The sequences come from PBMCs, collected before or after stereotactic body radiation therapy (not recorded which). These receptors all stem from a donor aged 50 or older with non-small cell lung cancer.

Regarding this clonotype: Being one base from a much bigger clone, this may be a read error. The V call is TRBV6-2 or TRBV6-3, the J call TRBJ1-2; D remains unclear. Germline CDR1 MNHEY, CDR2 SVGEGT. The CDR3 totals 14 residues. CDR3 coding DNA: TGTGCCAGCACTGCGGGTTCGGCTAACTATGGCTACATCTTC. Amino acids: CASTAGSANYGYIF.

The table lists this clonotype with many counts. The chain joins TRBV20-1 to TRBJ2-7, with 8 bases lining up with TRBD2. With V trimmed by 5 bases and J by 1 base, 10 bases remained unmatched. This CDR3 has 15 residues. The germline V gene has CDR1 DFQATT and CDR2 SNEGSKA (reference sequence). The CDR3 DNA reads as TGCAGTGCTCTATCCGGGACTAGTGCATCCTACGAGCAGTACTTC. This encodes CSALSGTSASYEQYF.

This clonotype was counted at least ten times. CDR3 bases: TGTGCCAGCAGTTACAAGCGCGCTAGTCTGCCAGTCTCCTACGAGCAGTACTTC. This translates into CASSYKRASLPVSYEQYF. The rearrangement links TRBV6-2 or TRBV6-3 to TRBJ2-7; D unclear. The germline V gene encodes CDR1 MNHEY and CDR2 SVGEGT. Trimming left V 2 bases short and J 0 bases short, with 20 bases between. CDR3 size: 18 residues.

This clonotype was recorded only once. Possible read error: a much larger clone is one base away. V is TRBV29-1 and J is TRBJ1-5, with D possibly TRBD1 on 5 matching bases. The CDR3 length is 15 residues. Germline lookup yields CDR1 SQVTM and CDR2 ANQGSEA. CDR3: CIVSTRDGDNQPQHF. The CDR3 DNA reads TGCATCGTTTCTACCCGGGACGGGGACAATCAGCCCCAGCATTTT.

The chain recombines TRBV28 with TRBJ1-4; TRBD1 aligns across 7 bases. Germline CDR1 reads MDHEN; CDR2 reads SYDVKM. This CDR3 contains 17 residues. V lost 0 bases to trimming and J lost 5 bases; unmatched junction nucleotides: 9. CDR3 loop: CASSLWGWGQLNEKLFF. The CDR3 DNA reads as TGTGCCAGCAGTTTATGGGGGTGGGGACAGTTGAATGAAAAACTGTTTTTT.

The chain joins TRBV6-1 to TRBJ2-5; D gene unclear. Germline V gene sequence: CDR1 MNHNS, CDR2 SASEGT. V was clipped by 6 bases and J by 6 bases, with 14 bases between them. This CDR3 comprises 13 residues. This chain's CDR3 is CASSPGVNQTQYF. The CDR3 DNA follows: TGTGCCAGCAGCCCGGGCGTGAACCAGACCCAGTACTTC.

In the case of this clonotype: This may be a read error, as it is one base from a much larger clone. This chain uses TRBV29-1 with TRBJ1-2, with D possibly matching TRBD1 (5 bases). CDR3 length equals 12 residues. The germline V gene encodes CDR1 SQVTM and CDR2 ANQGSEA. The CDR3 sequence: CSVERGVGSYAF. The CDR3 nucleotides are TGCAGCGTTGAAAGGGGAGTTGGAAGCTACGCCTTC.

This clonotype was recorded many times. The chain uses TRBV4-1 and TRBJ2-3; TRBD2 matches at 7 bases. The CDR3 length is 17 residues. CDR1 is MGHRA, CDR2 YSYEKL, per germline. With V trimmed by 6 bases and J by 2 bases, 14 bases remained unmatched. CDR3 amino acids: CASREYSGFENTDTQYF. In nucleotides, the CDR3 is TGCGCCAGCAGGGAATATAGCGGGTTCGAAAACACAGATACGCAGTATTTT.

Turning to this clonotype: Being one base from a much bigger clone, this may be a read error. CDR3 DNA sequence: TGTGCCTGGCAAAGGGGACAGGGAACCAATCAGCCCCAGCATTTT. It translates to CAWQRGQGTNQPQHF. V gene TRBV30 combines with J gene TRBJ1-5, with TRBD1 matching over 9 bases. Germline V gene data show CDR1 as GTSNPN and CDR2 as SVGIG (reference sequence). This CDR3 comprises 15 residues. Trimming took 5 bases from V and 3 from J; bases not matched to a gene: 8. Drawing the rest from reference TRBV30 and TRBJ1-5, the complete variable domain is SQTIHQWPATLVQPVGSPLSLECTVEGTSNPNLYWYRQAAGRGLQLLFYSVGIGQISSEVPQNLSASRPQDRQFILSSKKLLLSDSGFYLCAWQRGQGTNQPQHFGDGTRLSIL.

The V and J genes are TRBV30 and TRBJ1-6; no firm D call. The V and J ends lost 4 bases and 15 bases respectively, with 13 bases between them. The CDR3 covers 11 residues. Germline CDR1 reads GTSNPN; CDR2 reads SVGIG (reference sequence). The CDR3 loop is CAWTVGFDLHF. Here the CDR3 DNA reads TGTGCCTGGACGGTGGGCTTTGACCTCCACTTT.

This clonotype showed up many times. The chain combines TRBV20-1 with TRBJ2-7; D gene uncertain. Germline V gene sequence: CDR1 DFQATT, CDR2 SNEGSKA (reference sequence). Deletions cut 0 bases from V and 7 bases from J, with 13 bases between. The CDR3 consists of 13 residues. DNA of the CDR3: TGCAGTGCTAGAGATCCTCAATCCCGGGAGCAGTACTTC. Translation gives CSARDPQSREQYF.

This clonotype occurred many times. V and J are TRBV30 and TRBJ2-7; D might be TRBD2 (5 bases). This CDR3 comprises 13 residues. Germline CDR1 reads GTSNPN; CDR2 reads SVGIG (reference sequence). V lost 4 bases and J 0 bases, leaving 10 bases between the germline ends. The CDR3 loop is CAWNGVVSYEQYF. Here the CDR3 DNA reads TGTGCCTGGAACGGGGTGGTCTCCTACGAGCAGTACTTC.

The chain couples TRBV6-4 to TRBJ1-6; tentative D call: TRBD1 (5 bases). The ends were cut back, 3 bases at V and 17 bases at J, with 35 bases in the middle. CDR3 size: 19 residues. CDR1 and CDR2 (germline): MRHNA, SNTAGT. In nucleotides, the CDR3 is TGTGCCAGCAGTGAAGGTTTAGGTCTTGGGGGGAAGGTTAATTCGCCCGTCCACTTT. Translation: CASSEGLGLGGKVNSPVHF.

This clonotype has ten or more counts. The chain is built from TRBV7-6 and TRBJ2-7; no clear D gene. Trimming pared 1 base from V and 9 bases from J, leaving 16 bases between. Germline assignment: CDR1 SGHVS and CDR2 FNYEAQ. CDR3 length: 14 amino acids. CDR3: CASSLGPGLAGQYF. The DNA of the CDR3 is TGTGCCAGCAGCTTAGGTCCAGGTCTCGCTGGGCAGTACTTC. The full variable domain, with the rest looked up from reference TRBV7-6 and TRBJ2-7, is GAGVSQSPRYKVTKRGQDVALRCDPISGHVSLYWYRQALGQGPEFLTYFNYEAQQDKSGLPNDRFSAERPEGSISTLTIQRTEQRDSAMYRCASSLGPGLAGQYFGPGTRLTVT.

This clonotype was recorded once. A far larger clone is one nucleotide away, so this likely arose from a read error. The V call is TRBV6-5, the J call TRBJ2-7; no definite D call. Looked up from germline, CDR1 is MNHEY and CDR2 is SVGAGI. This CDR3 is 12 amino acids long. CDR3 sequence reads: CSSSHGIGEQYF. CDR3 in DNA: TGTTCCAGCAGTCACGGTATAGGGGAGCAGTACTTC.

Ten or more counts support this clonotype. V and J are TRBV5-1 and TRBJ1-5; D gene unclear. Germline-derived CDR1 and CDR2 are SGHRS and YFSETQ. Trimming shortened V by 0 bases and J by 9 bases, and 7 bases separated the two germline ends. There are 12 residues in the CDR3. Written as DNA, the CDR3 is TGCGCCAGCAGCTTGGAACCGGGGCCCCAGCATTTT. It translates to CASSLEPGPQHF.

This clonotype was observed many times. The chain recombines TRBV28 with TRBJ1-5, with D possibly TRBD1 on 6 matching bases. The length of the CDR3 is 13 residues. Trimming removed 6 bases from V and 0 bases from J, with 6 bases in between. CDR1 and CDR2 from the germline V gene are MDHEN and SYDVKM. CDR3 sequence reads: CASRGASNQPQHF. The CDR3 nucleotides read TGTGCCAGCAGGGGGGCTAGCAATCAGCCCCAGCATTTT.

This clonotype is medium-sized (0.01 to 0.1%) within its sample. The chain employs TRBV11-2 and TRBJ2-3; no reliable D call. Germline CDR1 is SGHAT and CDR2 is FQNNGV. There are 12 residues in the CDR3. Deletions cut 4 bases from V and 2 bases from J, with 4 bases between. CDR3 sequence (DNA): TGTGCCAGCAGCTCAAACACAGATACGCAGTATTTT. Its translation: CASSSNTDTQYF.

This clonotype is judged medium-sized. This CDR3 is CASSLTSGRNYEQYF. The CDR3 nucleotides read TGTGCCAGCAGTTTAACTAGCGGGAGGAACTACGAGCAGTACTTC. The gene calls are TRBV27 and TRBJ2-7; 12 nucleotides match TRBD2. In germline, CDR1 is MNHEY, CDR2 SMNVEV (reference sequence). Trimming removed 2 bases from V and 3 bases from J; junction bases left unmatched: 2. The CDR3 consists of 15 residues.